A selection of T cell receptor beta chains follows, all from one sample in a study of cytomegalovirus exposure and HLA in healthy donors. Assay used: immunoSEQ multiplex PCR; TCRdb lists only in-frame clones, some missing. Here the sample spans roughly 80,000 clones, over 60% being singletons. Specimen: PBMCs. The origin of the receptors is a male donor in good health and CMV-seropositive. Each CDR3 is given with its conserved first and last residue. The D gene is left open where the match is weak. Part of the rows lack a size; the others show once, few, many or a class for expanded clones.

v_gene	abundance	d_gene	j_gene	CDR3nt	CDR3aa
TRBV19	NA	TRBD1	TRBJ1-5	TGTGCCAGTAGTTCAGGGACAGGGGGAGGTCAGCCCCAGCATTTT	CASSSGTGGGQPQHF
TRBV5-6	NA	TRBD1	TRBJ1-1	TGTGCCAGCAGCTTGGACAGGGGGCTCACTGAAGCTTTCTTT	CASSLDRGLTEAFF
TRBV5-1	NA	NA	TRBJ2-5	TGCGCCAGCAGCTTGGCCAGGCTATCCAGAGAGACCCAGTACTTC	CASSLARLSRETQYF
TRBV9	NA	TRBD2	TRBJ2-2	TGTGCCAGCCATTACCTGACAACTAGCGGGGTTAACACCGGGGAGCTGTTTTTT	CASHYLTTSGVNTGELFF
TRBV11-2	NA	NA	TRBJ1-3	TGTGCCAGCAGCTTGGGACAAGGAAACACCATATATTTT	CASSLGQGNTIYF
TRBV7-3	NA	NA	TRBJ2-7	TGTGCCAGCAGCTCGAACAGCTACGAGCAGTACTTC	CASSSNSYEQYF
TRBV5-6	NA	NA	TRBJ1-4	TGTGCCAGCAGCTTGTTTCAGATGGACAGTACCCATGAAAAACTGTTTTTT	CASSLFQMDSTHEKLFF
TRBV7-2	NA	TRBD2	TRBJ2-1	TGTGCCAGCAGCCCAGCTAGCGGGGTCTACAATGAGCAGTTCTTC	CASSPASGVYNEQFF
TRBV5-1	NA	NA	TRBJ2-7	TGCGCCAGCAGCTTGGCCCCGGGACCAGGGGCCTCCTACGAGCAGTACTTC	CASSLAPGPGASYEQYF
TRBV7-6	NA	TRBD1	TRBJ2-7	TGTGCCAGCAGCTTGTTGACAGGGGGTTGGGGGGAGCAGTACTTC	CASSLLTGGWGEQYF
TRBV11-1	NA	NA	TRBJ2-3	TGTGCCAGCAGCTTAGTGCTAGAAAGCACAGATACGCAGTATTTT	CASSLVLESTDTQYF
TRBV18	NA	TRBD1	TRBJ2-7	TGTGCCAGCTCCCCCGCTTCGGACAGGGACTACGAGCAGTACTTC	CASSPASDRDYEQYF
TRBV7-2	few	NA	TRBJ2-1	TGTGCCAGCAGCCTTAGCGGCAGAAATGAGCAGTTCTTC	CASSLSGRNEQFF
TRBV27	NA	NA	TRBJ2-1	TGTGCCAGCAGTTTATACTTGCCAGGGGTAAATGAGCAGTTCTTC	CASSLYLPGVNEQFF
TRBV7-2	NA	NA	TRBJ2-7	TGTGCCAGCAGCAATCCCGGGGGTTACGAGCAGTACTTC	CASSNPGGYEQYF
TRBV6-1	few	NA	TRBJ1-5	TGTGCCAGCAGTGAAGGAGGGACTAATCAGCCCCAGCATTTT	CASSEGGTNQPQHF
TRBV30	NA	NA	TRBJ2-7	TGTGCCTGGAGGGCCAACAGAGTTCATCAGTACTTC	CAWRANRVHQYF
TRBV29-1	NA	TRBD1	TRBJ1-1	TGCAGCGTTGAAACAGGGGACACTGAAGCTTTCTTT	CSVETGDTEAFF